This TCR beta chain was profiled in a study of T cell repertoires and Cas9 in healthy adults (dated by TCRdb to the late 2010s). Study-wide context: Within the CD4 and CD8 compartments, the researchers characterized SpCas9-reactive T cells in terms of multi-effector potency, cytotoxicity and lineage determination. Preexisting T cell immunity against the Streptococcus pyogenes Cas9 nuclease (SpCas9) used in CRISPR gene editing was examined in the study. The paper's findings and limits, for the study overall: Proliferation and function of SpCas9-reactive effector T cells were reported to be mitigated in vitro by SpCas9-reactive regulatory T cells.

About this clone itself: Its antigen is unknown. There are no base qualities to consult, and no much larger clone falls within one base.

The library was made by the immunoSEQ multiplex PCR assay. TCRdb limited this immuneACCESS table to in-frame rearrangements with V and J called. A share of clones is missing; checked studies link under half to unresolved V genes, and the rest is unexplained. Here the sample has approximately 23,000 clones; more than 80% occur a single time. Of the sample, approximately 1.5% falls within the top ten clones. CDR1 and CDR2 are read off the germline V gene as SQVTM and ANQGSEA. There are 14 amino acids in the CDR3, from cysteine to phenylalanine inclusive. Only the CDR3 part of the read is kept: 42 bases, read in frame from the first base. V is clipped by 1 base and J by 0 bases, and the sequence between their germline boundaries is 9 bases long. Donors were healthy humans.

The V and J genes are TRBV29-1 and TRBJ1-1; TRBD1 is a weak D gene call, 6 bases matching. The source of this sequence is a human donor in good health. Sequenced input: CD4+ effector T cells (CD127+, CD25-, CD137-, CD154-) from PBMCs; culture status not recorded. The nucleotides read TGCAGCGTTGAAGTCAGGGGACTGAACACTGAAGCTTTCTTT. Its amino acids are CSVEVRGLNTEAFF.